This T cell receptor (beta chain) appears in the sequencing data of a study of blood T cell repertoires in COVID-19. Study background: COVID-19 samples collected from the United States, Italy and Spain covered acute and convalescent phases.

The CDR3 is made up of 16 amino acids. Germline V gene sequence: CDR1 SEHNR, CDR2 FQNEAQ (reference sequence). V lost 5 bases and J lost 6; bases outside the gene matches: 15. The authors' processing: Nucleated cell number was recorded as an estimate derived from reference gene primer amplification. Produced via immunoSEQ multiplex PCR; TCRdb's table is partial and in-frame only. V, J and clone size derive from that table, while D and trimming were established from the DNA sequence. The data show about 260,000 clones, more than 85% seen once. The rearrangement uses TRBV7-9 and TRBJ1-2, with 7 bases fitting TRBD1. The receptor was derived from a person between 18 and 30 years old with COVID-19, enrolled during active disease. The sequenced material came from peripheral blood. The CDR3 nucleotides are TGTGCCAGCAGCCCAAAGACAGGGCAGGATTCTAATGGCTACACCTTC. Protein: CASSPKTGQDSNGYTF. The variable domain in full, completed from reference TRBV7-9 and TRBJ1-2, reads DTGVSQNPRHKITKRGQNVTFRCDPISEHNRLYWYRQTLGQGPEFLTYFQNEAQLEKSRLLSDRFSAERPKGSFSTLEIQRTEQGDSAMYLCASSPKTGQDSNGYTFGSGTRLTVV.